The rows below give T cell receptor beta chains drawn from one sample of a study of CXCR3-negative and CXCR3-positive naive CD8 T cells. TCRdb re-called the 5' RACE reads and shows each CDR3 protein once, DNA omitted. The sample holds roughly 29,000 distinct CDR3 sequences. Sample: memory CD8+ T cells from blood. These receptors all stem from a human donor in good health. Some clones in this sample may be carry-over from other donors' samples. Each CDR3 is given with its conserved first and last residue.

j_gene	v_gene	CDR3aa
TRBJ1-2	TRBV5-1	CASSLVGDLVGYGYTF
TRBJ2-5	TRBV29-1	CSVEEWVGETQYF
TRBJ2-7	TRBV29-1	CSVVASTDFEQYF
TRBJ2-1	TRBV5-6	CASSSTGVGEQFF
TRBJ2-4	TRBV29-1	CSVDGTPDSENIQYF
TRBJ2-5	TRBV12-3/TRBV12-4	CASSGLPETQYF
TRBJ2-1	TRBV20-1	CSAEAASSYNEQFF
TRBJ2-7	TRBV11-2	CASSFVRVYEQYF
TRBJ2-1	TRBV2	CATPDTPNEQFF
TRBJ1-1	TRBV19	CASIGPREAFF
TRBJ2-1	TRBV29-1	CSVEVFSSREDEQLF
TRBJ2-1	TRBV6-4	CASSDSSSGGGLDEQFF
TRBJ1-6	TRBV27	CASRYGAGLSPLHF
TRBJ2-3	TRBV6-4	CASSGTGLDTQYF
TRBJ2-1	TRBV6-2/TRBV6-3	CASSYGTSGGAFWNEQFF
TRBJ2-1	TRBV29-1	CSVVKGQRELNEQFF
TRBJ1-1	TRBV21-1	CASSKRQGFGRTEAFF
TRBJ2-7	TRBV28	CASSFTGDQYF
TRBJ2-5	TRBV6-4	CASSDVRDRGLQETQYF
TRBJ2-1	TRBV25-1	CASSEGTRSFF
TRBJ1-5	TRBV10-2	CASSESPGLRQPQHF
TRBJ2-1	TRBV29-1	CSVSKSSYNEQFF